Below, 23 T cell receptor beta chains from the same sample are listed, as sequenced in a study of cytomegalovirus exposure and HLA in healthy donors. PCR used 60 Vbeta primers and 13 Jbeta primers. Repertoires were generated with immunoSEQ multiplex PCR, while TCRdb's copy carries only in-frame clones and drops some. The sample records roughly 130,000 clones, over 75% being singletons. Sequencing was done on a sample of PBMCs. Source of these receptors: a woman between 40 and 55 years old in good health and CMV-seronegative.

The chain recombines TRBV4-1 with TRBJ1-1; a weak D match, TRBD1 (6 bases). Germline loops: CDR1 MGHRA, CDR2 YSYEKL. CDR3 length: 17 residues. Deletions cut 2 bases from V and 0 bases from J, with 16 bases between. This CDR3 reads CASSQNTPGVMNTEAFF. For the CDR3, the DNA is TGCGCCAGCAGCCAAAATACCCCAGGGGTCATGAACACTGAAGCTTTCTTT.

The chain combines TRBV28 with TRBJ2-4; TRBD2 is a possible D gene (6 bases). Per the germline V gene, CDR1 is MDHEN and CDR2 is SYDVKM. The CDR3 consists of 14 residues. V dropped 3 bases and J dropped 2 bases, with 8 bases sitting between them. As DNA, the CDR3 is TGTGCCAGCAGTTTTAGCGGTACCAAAAACATTCAGTACTTC. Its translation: CASSFSGTKNIQYF.

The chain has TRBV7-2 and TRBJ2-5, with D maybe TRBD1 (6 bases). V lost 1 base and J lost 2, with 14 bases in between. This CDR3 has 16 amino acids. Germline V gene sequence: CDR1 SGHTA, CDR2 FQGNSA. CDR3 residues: CASSLGGMGAQETQYF. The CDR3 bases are TGTGCCAGCAGCTTAGGGGGGATGGGGGCTCAAGAGACCCAGTACTTC.

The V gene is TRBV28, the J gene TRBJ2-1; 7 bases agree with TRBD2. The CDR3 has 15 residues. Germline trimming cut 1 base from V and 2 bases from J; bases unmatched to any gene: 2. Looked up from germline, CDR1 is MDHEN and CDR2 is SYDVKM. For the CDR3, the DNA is TGTGCCAGCAGTTTATTCGGGGGGACCTACAATGAGCAGTTCTTC. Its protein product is CASSLFGGTYNEQFF.

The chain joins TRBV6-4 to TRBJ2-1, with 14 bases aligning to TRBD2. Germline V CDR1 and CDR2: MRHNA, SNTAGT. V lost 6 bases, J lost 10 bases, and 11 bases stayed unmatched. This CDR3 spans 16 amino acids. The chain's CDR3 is CASSPPGLAGESEQFF. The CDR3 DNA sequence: TGTGCCAGCAGCCCGCCGGGACTAGCGGGAGAGAGCGAGCAGTTCTTC.

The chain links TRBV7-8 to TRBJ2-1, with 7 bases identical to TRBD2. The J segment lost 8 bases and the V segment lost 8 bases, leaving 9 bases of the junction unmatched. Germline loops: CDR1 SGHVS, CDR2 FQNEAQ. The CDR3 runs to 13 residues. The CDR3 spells CASYSGSEDEQFF. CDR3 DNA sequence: TGTGCCAGCTATAGCGGGTCAGAGGATGAGCAGTTCTTC.

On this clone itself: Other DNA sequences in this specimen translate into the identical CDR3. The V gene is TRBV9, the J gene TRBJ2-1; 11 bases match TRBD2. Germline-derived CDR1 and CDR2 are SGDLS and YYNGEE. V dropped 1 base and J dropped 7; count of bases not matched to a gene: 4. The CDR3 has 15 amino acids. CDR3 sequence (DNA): TGTGCCAGCAGCGTAACTAGCGGGAGTTATAATGAGCAGTTCTTC. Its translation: CASSVTSGSYNEQFF.

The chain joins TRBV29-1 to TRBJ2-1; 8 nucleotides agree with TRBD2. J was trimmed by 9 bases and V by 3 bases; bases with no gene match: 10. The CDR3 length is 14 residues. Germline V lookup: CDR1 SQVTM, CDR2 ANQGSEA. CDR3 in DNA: TGCAGCGTTGATGGGATAGCGGGATGGGGTGAGCAGTTCTTC. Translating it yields CSVDGIAGWGEQFF.

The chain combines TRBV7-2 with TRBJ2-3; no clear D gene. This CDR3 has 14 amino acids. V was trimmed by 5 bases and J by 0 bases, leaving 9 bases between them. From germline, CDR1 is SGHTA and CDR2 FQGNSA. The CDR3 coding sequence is TGTGCCAGCAGCGCCAGCGTGAGCACAGATACGCAGTATTTT. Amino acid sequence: CASSASVSTDTQYF.

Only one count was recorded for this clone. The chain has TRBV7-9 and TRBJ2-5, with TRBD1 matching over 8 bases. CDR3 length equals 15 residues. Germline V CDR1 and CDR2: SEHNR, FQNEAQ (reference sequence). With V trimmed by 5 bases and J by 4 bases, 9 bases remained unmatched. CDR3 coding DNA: TGTGCCAGCAGCCCGACAGGGGCAAAAATAGAGACCCAGTACTTC. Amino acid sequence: CASSPTGAKIETQYF.

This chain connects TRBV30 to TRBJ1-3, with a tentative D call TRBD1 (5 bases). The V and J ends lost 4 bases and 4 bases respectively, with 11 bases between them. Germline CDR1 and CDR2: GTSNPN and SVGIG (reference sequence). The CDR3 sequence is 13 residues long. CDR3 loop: CAWTPGRGNTIYF. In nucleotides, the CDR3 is TGTGCCTGGACCCCAGGGAGGGGAAACACCATATATTTT.

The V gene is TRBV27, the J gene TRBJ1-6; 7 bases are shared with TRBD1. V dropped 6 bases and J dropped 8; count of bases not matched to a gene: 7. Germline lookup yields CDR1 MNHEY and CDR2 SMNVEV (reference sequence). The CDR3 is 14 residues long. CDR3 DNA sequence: TGTGCCAGCAGACCGACAGGGTCTTATTCACCCCTCCACTTT. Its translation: CASRPTGSYSPLHF.

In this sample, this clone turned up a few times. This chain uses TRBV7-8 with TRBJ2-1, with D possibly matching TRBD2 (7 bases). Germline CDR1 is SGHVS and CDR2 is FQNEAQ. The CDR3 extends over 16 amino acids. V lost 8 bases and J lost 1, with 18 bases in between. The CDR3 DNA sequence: TGTGCCAGCCTTGGAGGGGGAGGGCCATCCTACAATGAGCAGTTCTTC. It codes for CASLGGGGPSYNEQFF.

The CDR3 DNA reads TGTGCCACCCACAACCCATATGGCTACACCTTC. The encoded protein is CATHNPYGYTF. This chain links TRBV10-3 with TRBJ1-2; the D is unclear. This CDR3 is 11 amino acids long. CDR1 is ENHRY, CDR2 SYGVKD, per germline. V lost 10 bases to trimming and J lost 5 bases, with 11 bases between them.

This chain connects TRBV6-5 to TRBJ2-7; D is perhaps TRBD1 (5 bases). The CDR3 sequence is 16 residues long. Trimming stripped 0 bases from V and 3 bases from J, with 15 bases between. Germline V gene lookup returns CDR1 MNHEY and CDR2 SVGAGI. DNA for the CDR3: TGTGCCAGCAGTTACTCGGGGCAGGGCGAATACTACGAGCAGTACTTC. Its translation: CASSYSGQGEYYEQYF.

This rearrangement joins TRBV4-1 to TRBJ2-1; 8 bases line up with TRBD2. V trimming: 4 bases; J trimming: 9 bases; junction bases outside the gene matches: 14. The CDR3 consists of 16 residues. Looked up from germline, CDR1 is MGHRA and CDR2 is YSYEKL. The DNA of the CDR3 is TGCGCCAGCAGCCCCCAGCTGGAGCGGGAGTGGGGTGAGCAGTTCTTC. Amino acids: CASSPQLEREWGEQFF.

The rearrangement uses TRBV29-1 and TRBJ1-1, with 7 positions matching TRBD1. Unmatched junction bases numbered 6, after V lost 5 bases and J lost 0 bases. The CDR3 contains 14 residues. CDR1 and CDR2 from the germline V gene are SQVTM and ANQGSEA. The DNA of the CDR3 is TGCAGCGTTTCCACCGGGACAGTGAACACTGAAGCTTTCTTT. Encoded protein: CSVSTGTVNTEAFF.

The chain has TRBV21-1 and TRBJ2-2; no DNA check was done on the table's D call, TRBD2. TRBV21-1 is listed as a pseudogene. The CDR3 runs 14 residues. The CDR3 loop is CARLAGGRTGELFF. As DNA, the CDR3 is TGTGCCAGGCTAGCGGGAGGAAGAACCGGGGAGCTGTTTTTT.

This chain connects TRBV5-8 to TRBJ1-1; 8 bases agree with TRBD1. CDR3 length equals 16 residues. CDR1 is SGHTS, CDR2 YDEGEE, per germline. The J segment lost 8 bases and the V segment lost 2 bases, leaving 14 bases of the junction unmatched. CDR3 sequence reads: CASSFIQGTGWGEAFF. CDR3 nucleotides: TGTGCCAGCAGCTTTATTCAGGGGACAGGCTGGGGGGAAGCTTTCTTT.

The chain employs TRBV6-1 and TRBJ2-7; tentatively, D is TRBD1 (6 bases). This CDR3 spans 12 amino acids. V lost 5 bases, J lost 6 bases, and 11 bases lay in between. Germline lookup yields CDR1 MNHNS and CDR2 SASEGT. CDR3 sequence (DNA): TGTGCCAGCAGTTCCCCCAGGGGCGAGCAGTACTTC. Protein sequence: CASSSPRGEQYF.

CDR3 coding DNA: TGTGCCAGCAGCGGCGCCGGGACAGGAGATAACACTGAAGCTTTCTTT. Protein sequence: CASSGAGTGDNTEAFF. The rearrangement joins TRBV11-3 to TRBJ1-1; 8 nucleotides align to TRBD1. The CDR3 is 16 residues long. Germline V gene lookup returns CDR1 SGHNT and CDR2 YENEEA. Losses at the gene ends were 5 bases for V and 2 bases for J; bases not matched to a gene: 10. The complete variable domain, with remaining parts taken from reference TRBV11-3 and TRBJ1-1, reads EAGVVQSPRYKIIEKKQPVAFWCNPISGHNTLYWYLQNLGQGPELLIRYENEEAVDDSQLPKDRFSAERLKGVDSTLKIQPAELGDSAVYLCASSGAGTGDNTEAFFGQGTRLTVV.

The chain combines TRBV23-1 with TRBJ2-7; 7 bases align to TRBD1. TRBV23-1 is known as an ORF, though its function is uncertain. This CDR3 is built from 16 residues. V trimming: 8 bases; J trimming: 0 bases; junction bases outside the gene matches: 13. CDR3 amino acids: CASFNTGVTSSYEQYF. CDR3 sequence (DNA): TGCGCCAGCTTTAATACAGGGGTCACAAGCTCCTACGAGCAGTACTTC.

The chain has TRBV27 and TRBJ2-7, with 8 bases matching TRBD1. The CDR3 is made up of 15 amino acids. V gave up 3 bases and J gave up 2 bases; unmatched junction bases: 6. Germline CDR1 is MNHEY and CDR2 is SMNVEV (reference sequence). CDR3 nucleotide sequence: TGTGCCAGCAGTTTCGGCAGGGGGCAAACCTACGAGCAGTACTTC. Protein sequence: CASSFGRGQTYEQYF.